The next 30 T cell receptor beta chains were all read from a single sample in a study of cytomegalovirus exposure and HLA in healthy donors. Primers: 60 Vbeta forward and 13 Jbeta reverse. Clones were read by immunoSEQ multiplex PCR, and TCRdb kept only the in-frame ones, dropping some. The data show under 110,000 clones, around 83% seen once. The sequenced sample consisted of PBMCs. These receptors all come from a man aged 30-40 years in good health and CMV-seronegative.

The rearrangement links TRBV18 to TRBJ2-7, with 8 positions matching TRBD1. The CDR3 length is 14 residues. After removal of 6 bases from V and 2 bases from J, the junction contained 6 bases not matched to a gene. Germline V gives CDR1 KGHSH, CDR2 LQKENI. CDR3 sequence: CASSPDRGPYEQYF. The CDR3 region has the DNA TGTGCCAGCTCCCCTGACAGGGGTCCCTACGAGCAGTACTTC.

This clone came up a few times. The gene calls are TRBV28 and TRBJ2-3; 7 bases agree with TRBD1. CDR3 length equals 15 residues. CDR1 is MDHEN and CDR2 is SYDVKM in the germline V gene. Trimming removed 9 bases from V and 2 bases from J; junction bases left unmatched: 11. The CDR3 DNA is TGTGCCAGTAATGAGCACGGGACAGACACAGATACGCAGTATTTT. Amino acid sequence: CASNEHGTDTDTQYF.

This chain connects TRBV5-6 to TRBJ1-3, with 9 bases matching TRBD1. This CDR3 is 16 amino acids long. Germline trimming cut 2 bases from V and 4 bases from J; bases unmatched to any gene: 7. The V gene's germline CDR1 is SGHDT and CDR2 YYEEEE. The CDR3 DNA reads as TGTGCCAGCAGCTTACTTGGACAGGGGACCGGAAACACCATATATTTT. Translation: CASSLLGQGTGNTIYF.

In this sample, this clone turned up once. The V gene is TRBV30, the J gene TRBJ2-1; D ambiguous. Trimming pared 2 bases from V and 4 bases from J, leaving 12 bases between. This CDR3 comprises 14 residues. Germline CDR1 GTSNPN, CDR2 SVGIG (reference sequence). CDR3 amino acids: CAWSLAPVYNEQFF. The CDR3, as DNA: TGTGCCTGGAGTTTGGCTCCCGTATACAATGAGCAGTTCTTC.

V is TRBV30 and J is TRBJ2-3, with D perhaps TRBD1 (5 bases). V was shortened by 1 base and J by 4 bases, with 12 bases between the two germline ends. This CDR3 region has 14 residues. CDR1 is GTSNPN and CDR2 is SVGIG in the germline V gene (reference sequence). The CDR3 spells CAWSGGRVADTQYF. The CDR3 DNA reads as TGTGCCTGGAGTGGAGGCAGGGTGGCAGATACGCAGTATTTT. Together with reference TRBV30 and TRBJ2-3, the CDR3 gives the full variable domain: SQTIHQWPATLVQPVGSPLSLECTVEGTSNPNLYWYRQAAGRGLQLLFYSVGIGQISSEVPQNLSASRPQDRQFILSSKKLLLSDSGFYLCAWSGGRVADTQYFGPGTRLTVL.

On this clone: At one boundary the junction diverges from the germline segment, which might be a read error. This chain uses TRBV4-1 with TRBJ2-7; 7 nucleotides align to TRBD1. Per germline, CDR1 MGHRA and CDR2 YSYEKL. The CDR3 loop spans 16 amino acids. CDR3 residues: CASSQDGRQGAYEQYF. CDR3 nucleotide sequence: TGCGCCAGCAGTCAAGATGGAAGACAGGGCGCCTACGAGCAGTACTTC.

This clone is labeled as medium-sized (0.01 to 0.1%). The chain uses TRBV6-4 and TRBJ2-2, with 9 bases matching TRBD1. The CDR3 has 16 amino acids. From germline, CDR1 is MRHNA and CDR2 SNTAGT. Unmatched junction bases numbered 5, after V lost 2 bases and J lost 4 bases. Here the CDR3 DNA reads TGTGCCAGCAGTGACACAGGGGGCCGGGCCACCGGGGAGCTGTTTTTT. Encoded protein: CASSDTGGRATGELFF.

This chain uses TRBV7-6 with TRBJ2-6; D is unresolved. Trimming pared 5 bases from V and 0 bases from J, leaving 8 bases between. Per germline, CDR1 SGHVS and CDR2 FNYEAQ. The CDR3 sequence is 15 residues long. CDR3 loop: CASSPPSSGANVLTF. CDR3 nucleotide sequence: TGTGCCAGCAGCCCACCGAGCTCTGGGGCCAACGTCCTGACTTTC.

This clone was observed a handful of times. The J gene is TRBJ1-4, the V gene TRBV28, with D possibly being TRBD1 (6 bases). CDR1 is MDHEN, CDR2 SYDVKM, per germline. CDR3 length: 14 amino acids. V lost 5 bases to trimming and J lost 8 bases, with 15 bases between them. CDR3 protein: CASSRSGVDEKLFF. The DNA of the CDR3 is TGTGCCAGCAGTCGATCAGGGGTGGACGAAAAACTGTTTTTT.

This clone was counted a few times. The chain couples TRBV19 to TRBJ2-6; maybe TRBD1 (5 bases). This CDR3 is 15 amino acids long. Trimming cost V 7 bases and J 0 bases, with 10 bases left between them. Per the germline V gene, CDR1 is LNHDA and CDR2 is SQIVND (reference sequence). The CDR3 spells CASTADSSGANVLTF. CDR3 nucleotides: TGTGCCAGTACCGCTGACAGCTCTGGGGCCAACGTCCTGACTTTC.

This clone was observed once. The chain carries TRBV7-2 and TRBJ2-5, with D tentatively TRBD2 (5 bases). The CDR3 loop spans 13 amino acids. V lost 3 bases and J lost 5, with 10 bases in between. Germline V lookup: CDR1 SGHTA, CDR2 FQGNSA. CDR3 sequence (DNA): TGTGCCAGCAGCTTTGCGAGGGAGGAGACCCAGTACTTC. It encodes CASSFAREETQYF.

The J gene is TRBJ2-1, the V gene TRBV2; D uncertain. CDR1 is SNHLY, CDR2 FYNNEI, per germline. V lost 7 bases, J lost 9 bases, and 10 bases lay in between. The CDR3 has 11 residues. The CDR3 DNA reads TGTGCCAGCAAAAGAGCGCTTGAGCAGTTCTTC. It is translated as CASKRALEQFF.

The rearrangement links TRBV7-2 to TRBJ2-2; possible D gene TRBD2, 5 bases. The germline CDR1 and CDR2 sequences are SGHTA and FQGNSA. Trimming shortened V by 2 bases and J by 6 bases, and 10 bases separated the two germline ends. The CDR3 loop spans 14 amino acids. The CDR3 sequence: CASSLSTSSGELFF. DNA of the CDR3: TGTGCCAGCAGCTTAAGTACTAGTTCCGGGGAGCTGTTTTTT.

This clone showed up just once. This chain connects TRBV14 to TRBJ2-7; 8 bases line up with TRBD1. There are 16 residues in the CDR3. In germline, CDR1 is SGHDN, CDR2 FVKESK. Trimming took 5 bases from V and 4 from J; bases not matched to a gene: 13. The DNA of the CDR3 is TGTGCCAGCAGCTCAGAGCGCCGGGACAGGAGGTACGAGCAGTACTTC. Encoded protein: CASSSERRDRRYEQYF. Together with reference TRBV14 and TRBJ2-7, the CDR3 gives the full variable domain: EAGVTQFPSHSVIEKGQTVTLRCDPISGHDNLYWYRRVMGKEIKFLLHFVKESKQDESGMPNNRFLAERTGGTYSTLKVQPAELEDSGVYFCASSSERRDRRYEQYFGPGTRLTVT.

The chain combines TRBV4-3 with TRBJ2-7; 7 bases agree with TRBD1. The CDR3 extends over 15 amino acids. Germline V gives CDR1 LGHNA, CDR2 YSLEER. J gave up 3 bases and V 1 base, and 6 bases lay outside the gene matches. CDR3 sequence reads: CASSQGRAGGYEQYF. The CDR3 DNA reads TGCGCCAGCAGCCAAGGTAGGGCAGGGGGCTACGAGCAGTACTTC.

This clone was detected only once. The rearrangement links TRBV19 to TRBJ2-2; maybe TRBD1 (6 bases). Per germline, CDR1 LNHDA and CDR2 SQIVND (reference sequence). Trimming stripped 5 bases from V and 3 bases from J, with 10 bases between. The CDR3 loop spans 14 amino acids. As DNA, the CDR3 is TGTGCCAGTAGTGGGGGCCTCTACACCGGGGAGCTGTTTTTT. This translates into CASSGGLYTGELFF. Using reference TRBV19 and TRBJ2-2 for the parts outside the CDR3, the full variable domain is DGGITQSPKYLFRKEGQNVTLSCEQNLNHDAMYWYRQDPGQGLRLIYYSQIVNDFQKGDIAEGYSVSREKKESFPLTVTSAQKNPTAFYLCASSGGLYTGELFFGEGSRLTVL.

This chain joins TRBV6-6 and TRBJ2-2, with D tentatively TRBD2 (6 bases). The germline V gene has CDR1 MNHNY and CDR2 SVGAGI (reference sequence). This CDR3 region has 15 residues. Trimming removed 7 bases from V and 5 bases from J, with 17 bases in between. For the CDR3, the DNA is TGTGCCAGCACTAAGACTAGTGAGAGGACCGGGGAGCTGTTTTTT. Encoded protein: CASTKTSERTGELFF.

The CDR3 sequence is CASSLGTGSGTEAFF. The CDR3 DNA sequence: TGTGCCAGCAGCTTGGGGACAGGTAGCGGCACTGAAGCTTTCTTT. The chain links TRBV7-9 to TRBJ1-1; 8 bases are shared with TRBD1. Germline V lookup: CDR1 SEHNR, CDR2 FQNEAQ (reference sequence). This CDR3 region has 15 residues. V lost 3 bases, J lost 4 bases, and 7 bases stayed unmatched.

In nucleotides, the CDR3 is TGTGCCAGCACCTATGGAGGCCACAGCAATCAGCCCCAGCATTTT. Its protein is CASTYGGHSNQPQHF. The chain joins TRBV2 to TRBJ1-5; D is uncertain. This CDR3 is 15 amino acids long. Germline lookup yields CDR1 SNHLY and CDR2 FYNNEI. With 7 bases removed from V and 1 base from J, the gap between germline ends came to 14 bases.

J is TRBJ2-2 and V is TRBV7-8, with D unclear. V lost 3 bases, J lost 9 bases, and 8 bases lay in between. Germline assignment: CDR1 SGHVS and CDR2 FQNEAQ. The CDR3 sequence is 12 residues long. This CDR3 reads CASSFQEWELFF. For the CDR3, the DNA is TGTGCCAGCAGCTTCCAGGAATGGGAGCTGTTTTTT.

The chain uses TRBV5-8 and TRBJ2-7, with D tentatively TRBD2 (5 bases). CDR1 is SGHTS, CDR2 YDEGEE, per germline. This CDR3 is built from 14 residues. The ends were cut back, 0 bases at V and 5 bases at J, with 12 bases in the middle. CDR3 DNA: TGTGCCAGCAGCTTGGTAGGAGCGGCCCACGAGCAGTACTTC. Translation gives CASSLVGAAHEQYF.

This chain connects TRBV5-1 to TRBJ2-5; 7 nucleotides line up with TRBD1. V dropped 0 bases and J dropped 0; count of bases not matched to a gene: 2. The CDR3 totals 15 residues. CDR1 and CDR2 from the germline V gene are SGHRS and YFSETQ. In DNA, the CDR3 is TGCGCCAGCAGCTTGGGGGGACAGAACCAAGAGACCCAGTACTTC. Its protein product is CASSLGGQNQETQYF.

The chain employs TRBV5-1 and TRBJ2-3; 10 nucleotides match TRBD1. Per the germline V gene, CDR1 is SGHRS and CDR2 is YFSETQ. The CDR3 is 14 residues long. Trimming removed 3 bases from V and 5 bases from J; junction bases left unmatched: 3. CDR3 protein: CASSSDRGLDTQYF. CDR3 DNA: TGCGCCAGCAGCTCTGACAGGGGGCTAGATACGCAGTATTTT.

The J gene is TRBJ1-4, the V gene TRBV27; the D is unclear. Trimming left V 4 bases short and J 5 bases short, with 8 bases between. CDR3 size: 13 residues. In germline, CDR1 is MNHEY, CDR2 SMNVEV (reference sequence). The CDR3 nucleotides are TGTGCCAGCAGTTCCCAGAGGAATGAAAAACTGTTTTTT. It yields the protein CASSSQRNEKLFF.

The chain recombines TRBV13 with TRBJ1-3; 9 nucleotides line up with TRBD1. The CDR3 loop spans 18 amino acids. Germline V gives CDR1 PRHDT, CDR2 FYEKMQ (reference sequence). The trim removed 0 bases at V and 0 bases at J, leaving 6 bases unmatched. The chain's CDR3 is CASSLGQGAAYSGNTIYF. The CDR3 region has the DNA TGTGCCAGCAGCTTAGGACAGGGGGCGGCTTACTCTGGAAACACCATATATTTT.

The genes are TRBV29-1 and TRBJ2-1; 8 bases fit TRBD2. This CDR3 is built from 15 residues. Germline CDR1 SQVTM, CDR2 ANQGSEA. Germline trimming cut 3 bases from V and 3 bases from J; bases unmatched to any gene: 7. The CDR3 sequence: CSVDGGGGSYNEQFF. In nucleotides, the CDR3 is TGCAGCGTTGACGGGGGCGGGGGGAGCTACAATGAGCAGTTCTTC.

The chain links TRBV6-4 to TRBJ1-3, with D maybe TRBD1 (5 bases). V lost 5 bases and J 9 bases, leaving 17 bases between the germline ends. The CDR3 is 14 amino acids. The V gene's germline CDR1 is MRHNA and CDR2 SNTAGT. CDR3 sequence reads: CASSTGAEKVTIYF. CDR3 in DNA: TGTGCCAGCAGTACTGGGGCTGAGAAGGTCACCATATATTTT.

This chain links TRBV9 with TRBJ2-5; 8 positions agree with TRBD1. The CDR3 contains 21 residues. After removal of 0 bases from V and 2 bases from J, the junction contained 21 bases not matched to a gene. The germline CDR1 and CDR2 sequences are SGDLS and YYNGEE. CDR3 amino acids: CASSVATSRGSSTGEQETQYF. For the CDR3, the DNA is TGTGCCAGCAGCGTAGCTACTTCGAGGGGTTCGTCGACAGGGGAACAAGAGACCCAGTACTTC.

The rearrangement uses TRBV9 and TRBJ2-1, with TRBD2 matching over 8 bases. V gave up 0 bases and J gave up 8 bases; unmatched junction bases: 10. The CDR3 contains 16 residues. Germline V lookup: CDR1 SGDLS, CDR2 YYNGEE. The CDR3 DNA reads TGTGCCAGCAGCGTAGCGACGGGGGGGTCGATAGATGAGCAGTTCTTC. Translated: CASSVATGGSIDEQFF.

The V and J genes are TRBV10-2 and TRBJ2-7; D is perhaps TRBD2 (6 bases). V lost 6 bases to trimming and J lost 3 bases, with 9 bases between them. CDR1 is WSHSY, CDR2 SAAADI, per germline. CDR3 size: 12 residues. This chain's CDR3 is CASRASDYEQYF. The DNA for the CDR3 is TGCGCCAGCAGGGCTAGCGACTACGAGCAGTACTTC.